This T cell receptor beta chain was sequenced during a study of T cells expressing NK-cell markers. Study-level points and caveats: Among four donors, these clonotypes also ranked first in the CD3+CD56-NKG2C+ fraction.

No DNA is given; TCRdb re-called the 5' RACE reads and lists each CDR3 protein once. This table holds some 190,000 distinct CDR3 sequences. Notes on this clonotype: What it binds is not known.

The CDR3 extends over 16 amino acids. Germline lookup yields CDR1 SGHRS and CDR2 YFSETQ. This chain connects TRBV5-1 to TRBJ1-2. The TCR originated in a man aged 18-70 years in good health. The sequenced sample was blood T cells: a sorted CD56 or NKG2C T cell subset, CD4+ or CD8+ T cells, or bulk PBMC T cells (not recorded which). The CDR3 sequence is CASSSALLTGNYGYTF.